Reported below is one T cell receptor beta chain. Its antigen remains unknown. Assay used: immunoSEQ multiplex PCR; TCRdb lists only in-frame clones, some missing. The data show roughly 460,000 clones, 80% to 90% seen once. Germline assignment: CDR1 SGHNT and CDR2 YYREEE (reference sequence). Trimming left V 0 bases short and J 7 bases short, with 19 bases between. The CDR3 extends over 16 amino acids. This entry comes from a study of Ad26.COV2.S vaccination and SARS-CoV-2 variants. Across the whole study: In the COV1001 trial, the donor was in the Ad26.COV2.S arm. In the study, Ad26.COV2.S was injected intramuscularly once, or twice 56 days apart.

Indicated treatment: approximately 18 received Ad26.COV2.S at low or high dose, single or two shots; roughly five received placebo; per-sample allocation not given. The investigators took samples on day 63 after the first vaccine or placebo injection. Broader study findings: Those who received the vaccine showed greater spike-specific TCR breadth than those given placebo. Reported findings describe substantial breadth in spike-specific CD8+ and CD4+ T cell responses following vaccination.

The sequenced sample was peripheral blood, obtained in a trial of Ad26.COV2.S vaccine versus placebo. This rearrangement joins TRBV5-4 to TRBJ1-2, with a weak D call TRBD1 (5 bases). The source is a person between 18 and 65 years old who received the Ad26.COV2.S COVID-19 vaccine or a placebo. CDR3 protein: CASSLVPGGRVSGYTF. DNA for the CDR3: TGTGCCAGCAGCTTGGTCCCTGGGGGTAGGGTTAGTGGCTACACCTTC. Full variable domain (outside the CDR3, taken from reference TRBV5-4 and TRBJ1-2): ETGVTQSPTHLIKTRGQQVTLRCSSQSGHNTVSWYQQALGQGPQFIFQYYREEENGRGNFPPRFSGLQFPNYSSELNVNALELDDSALYLCASSLVPGGRVSGYTFGSGTRLTVV.